This TCR beta chain was sequenced in a study of Ad26.COV2.S vaccination and SARS-CoV-2 variants. The CDR3 totals 16 residues. Germline CDR1 ENHRY, CDR2 SYGVKD. The V and J ends lost 0 bases and 4 bases respectively, with 12 bases between them. The treatment is: some 20 received Ad26.COV2.S at low or high dose, single or two shots; roughly five received placebo; per-sample allocation not given. Repertoires come from day 63 after the first vaccine or placebo injection. Whoever gave the sample was an adult aged 18-55 years in Boston. The shot given was an Ad26 vector that makes Wuhan-strain SARS-CoV-2 spike. Sequencing was performed with immunoSEQ multiplex PCR; in TCRdb, only in-frame clones are kept and a portion is missing. This sample has about 460,000 clones, with 89% found just once.

The rearrangement uses TRBV10-3 and TRBJ2-2; D gene uncertain. This TCR derives from a person aged 18-65 years who received the Ad26.COV2.S COVID-19 vaccine or a placebo. Sample: peripheral blood, taken in a trial of Ad26.COV2.S vaccine versus placebo. In DNA, the CDR3 is TGTGCCATCAGTGAGTCGCAGGCCCGGGTCACCGGGGAGCTGTTTTTT. As protein: CAISESQARVTGELFF.